The 32 T cell receptor beta chains below were found in one sample sequenced in a study of cytomegalovirus exposure and HLA in healthy donors. PCR amplification relied on 60 Vbeta primers (plus 13 Jbeta primers). Some clones are missing from TCRdb's copy, which holds only in-frame ones; the method was immunoSEQ multiplex PCR. The sample lists under 250,000 clones; approximately 80% were seen once. The sequenced sample consisted of PBMCs. The receptor set was obtained from a woman aged 45-65 years in good health and CMV-seropositive.

V is TRBV28 and J is TRBJ1-2; possibly TRBD1 for D (5 bases). CDR1 and CDR2 (germline): MDHEN, SYDVKM. V was trimmed by 6 bases and J by 2 bases, leaving 13 bases between them. CDR3 length: 14 amino acids. The CDR3 protein is CASRGPGANYGYTF. CDR3 bases: TGTGCCAGCAGGGGGCCTGGGGCCAACTATGGCTACACCTTC.

The chain joins TRBV20-1 to TRBJ1-1, with TRBD1 matching 7 bases. V shed 3 bases and J 7 bases; nucleotides not matched to a gene: 2. Per germline, CDR1 DFQATT and CDR2 SNEGSKA (reference sequence). This CDR3 contains 11 residues. In DNA, the CDR3 is TGCAGTGCTAGGACAGGGTTTGAAGCTTTCTTT. It translates to CSARTGFEAFF.

This clone was seen more than once but under ten times. The J gene is TRBJ2-1, the V gene TRBV5-1; 8 bases are shared with TRBD1. Trimming removed 1 base from V and 6 bases from J; junction bases left unmatched: 6. The germline V gene has CDR1 SGHRS and CDR2 YFSETQ. The CDR3 sequence is 15 residues long. CDR3 nucleotide sequence: TGCGCCAGCAGCTTGACGGGACAGGAAAGCAATGAGCAGTTCTTC. Translating gives CASSLTGQESNEQFF. Full variable domain (remainder filled in from reference TRBV5-1 and TRBJ2-1): KAGVTQTPRYLIKTRGQQVTLSCSPISGHRSVSWYQQTPGQGLQFLFEYFSETQRNKGNFPGRFSGRQFSNSRSEMNVSTLELGDSALYLCASSLTGQESNEQFFGPGTRLTVL.

The gene calls are TRBV10-3 and TRBJ2-7, with TRBD1 matching over 7 bases. CDR3 size: 14 residues. V was clipped by 6 bases and J by 4 bases; unmatched bases: 9. Per germline, CDR1 ENHRY and CDR2 SYGVKD. The chain's CDR3 is CAIRATGEGYEQYF. CDR3 sequence (DNA): TGTGCCATCAGGGCTACAGGGGAAGGATACGAGCAGTACTTC.

The chain links TRBV9 to TRBJ2-7; weak D call: TRBD2 (5 bases). CDR3 length: 13 amino acids. Trimming shortened V by 3 bases and J by 6 bases, and 13 bases separated the two germline ends. Germline CDR1 reads SGDLS; CDR2 reads YYNGEE. In DNA form, the CDR3 reads TGTGCCAGCAGCGCGCTGGCAGAGGGCGAGCAGTACTTC. Residues: CASSALAEGEQYF. The variable domain in full, with the rest retrieved from reference TRBV9 and TRBJ2-7, is DSGVTQTPKHLITATGQRVTLRCSPRSGDLSVYWYQQSLDQGLQFLIQYYNGEERAKGNILERFSAQQFPDLHSELNLSSLELGDSALYFCASSALAEGEQYFGPGTRLTVT.

The rearrangement joins TRBV6-4 to TRBJ2-1; unclear D gene. The CDR3 contains 15 residues. Per germline, CDR1 MRHNA and CDR2 SNTAGT. V lost 6 bases, J lost 0 bases, and 12 bases lay in between. The CDR3 sequence: CASRRHESSYNEQFF. The CDR3 DNA reads as TGTGCCAGCAGAAGACACGAGAGCTCCTACAATGAGCAGTTCTTC.

The chain combines TRBV27 with TRBJ2-3; D is undetermined. The CDR3 contains 15 residues. Germline V lookup: CDR1 MNHEY, CDR2 SMNVEV (reference sequence). V was clipped by 6 bases and J by 3 bases, with 16 bases between them. The CDR3 DNA is TGTGCCAGCAGGCAGACTCCAAGAGAGACAGATACGCAGTATTTT. This translates into CASRQTPRETDTQYF.

The gene calls are TRBV28 and TRBJ2-4; a possible D gene is TRBD1 (6 bases). Germline loops: CDR1 MDHEN, CDR2 SYDVKM. V dropped 9 bases and J dropped 0 bases, with 12 bases sitting between them. The CDR3 consists of 14 residues. DNA of the CDR3: TGTGCCAGTAACAGGGAGATAGCCAAAAACATTCAGTACTTC. Protein: CASNREIAKNIQYF.

The gene calls are TRBV7-3 and TRBJ2-2, with a weak D call TRBD1 (6 bases). Trimming cost V 5 bases and J 3 bases, with 10 bases left between them. The germline CDR1 and CDR2 sequences are SGHTA and FQGTGA. The CDR3 is made up of 14 amino acids. CDR3 bases: TGTGCCAGCAGCCCCAACAGGGACACCGGGGAGCTGTTTTTT. It encodes CASSPNRDTGELFF.

The chain carries TRBV10-3 and TRBJ2-5; 9 bases map to TRBD2. Germline V gene sequence: CDR1 ENHRY, CDR2 SYGVKD. Losses at the gene ends were 4 bases for V and 4 bases for J; bases not matched to a gene: 7. The CDR3 contains 15 residues. The CDR3 spells CAISGRGGAGETQYF. Here the CDR3 DNA reads TGTGCCATCAGTGGACGCGGGGGGGCAGGAGAGACCCAGTACTTC.

This clone has just one count. This rearrangement joins TRBV10-3 to TRBJ1-1; TRBD1 might be the D (5 bases). CDR1 is ENHRY, CDR2 SYGVKD, per germline. The CDR3 spans 15 residues. The V gene lost 5 bases and the J gene lost 0 bases, with 13 bases spanning the gap. CDR3 sequence reads: CAISPSRQMNTEAFF. CDR3 DNA sequence: TGTGCCATCAGTCCCTCTAGACAGATGAACACTGAAGCTTTCTTT.

The chain is built from TRBV11-2 and TRBJ1-2, with TRBD1 identical over 8 bases. The CDR3 contains 14 residues. With 6 bases clipped from V and 3 bases from J, the junction kept 6 bases outside the gene matches. Germline CDR1 SGHAT, CDR2 FQNNGV. Here the CDR3 DNA reads TGTGCCAGCAGTTACGGGACAGGTTACTATGGCTACACCTTC. It codes for CASSYGTGYYGYTF.

V is TRBV6-6 and J is TRBJ2-7; maybe TRBD2 (5 bases). This CDR3 has 13 residues. V lost 0 bases to trimming and J lost 5 bases, with 8 bases between them. Looked up from germline, CDR1 is MNHNY and CDR2 is SVGAGI (reference sequence). DNA of the CDR3: TGTGCCAGCAGTTACTCGACGGGGAACGAGCAGTACTTC. This gives the protein CASSYSTGNEQYF.

This chain joins TRBV6-5 and TRBJ1-3; D gene ambiguous. Germline V gene lookup returns CDR1 MNHEY and CDR2 SVGAGI. This CDR3 is 14 amino acids long. The V end lost 5 bases, the J end lost 8 bases, and 16 bases lay between the germline ends. The CDR3 sequence is CASSPLSGGHTIYF. The CDR3, as DNA: TGTGCCAGCAGTCCCCTGAGTGGTGGGCACACCATATATTTT.

A note on this clone: The junction does not match germline at one end; this may be a read error. This CDR3 reads CASSWTGNYDYTF. The DNA for the CDR3 is TGTGCCAGCAGTTGGACAGGAAACTATGACTACACCTTC. The chain is built from TRBV28 and TRBJ1-2; 7 positions agree with TRBD1. Germline V gene lookup returns CDR1 MDHEN and CDR2 SYDVKM. The length of the CDR3 is 13 residues.

The V gene is TRBV5-1, the J gene TRBJ1-2; TRBD1 matches 7 bases. The germline gives CDR1 SGHRS, CDR2 YFSETQ. V dropped 0 bases and J dropped 7; count of bases not matched to a gene: 9. The CDR3 is 15 residues long. The CDR3 DNA reads as TGCGCCAGCAGCTTGGACAGGGGAATTTCTGCTGGCTACACCTTC. Residues: CASSLDRGISAGYTF.

Points on this clone: The same CDR3 also results from other DNA sequences found in this sample. This chain connects TRBV18 to TRBJ2-5; D call uncertain. This CDR3 contains 14 residues. The germline gives CDR1 KGHSH, CDR2 LQKENI. V gave up 1 base and J gave up 2 bases, with 8 bases separating them. The DNA of the CDR3 is TGTGCCAGCTCACCACTGGCGGCACAAGAGACCCAGTACTTC. Protein: CASSPLAAQETQYF. Combining the CDR3 with reference TRBV18 and TRBJ2-5 gives the whole variable domain NAGVMQNPRHLVRRRGQEARLRCSPMKGHSHVYWYRQLPEEGLKFMVYLQKENIIDESGMPKERFSAEFPKEGPSILRIQQVVRGDSAAYFCASSPLAAQETQYFGPGTRLLVL.

This chain connects TRBV28 to TRBJ2-7, with TRBD2 matching over 10 bases. Germline trimming cut 5 bases from V and 4 bases from J; bases unmatched to any gene: 11. This CDR3 has 16 residues. Germline V gene data show CDR1 as MDHEN and CDR2 as SYDVKM. CDR3 bases: TGTGCCAGCAGTACCGGCGGGCTAGCGGGGGAGTACGAGCAGTACTTC. The encoded protein is CASSTGGLAGEYEQYF.

This clone showed up just once. The gene calls are TRBV28 and TRBJ2-2, with TRBD1 identical over 10 bases. The germline gives CDR1 MDHEN, CDR2 SYDVKM. This CDR3 is 16 amino acids long. V trimming: 4 bases; J trimming: 4 bases; junction bases outside the gene matches: 6. The CDR3 loop is CASSYSGTGVTGELFF. DNA for the CDR3: TGTGCCAGCAGTTATTCCGGGACAGGGGTCACCGGGGAGCTGTTTTTT.

This clone was seen a single time. This chain links TRBV4-1 with TRBJ1-5, with D unclear. Trimming took off 1 base at V and 0 bases at J, with 10 bases between the two ends. The CDR3 spans 16 residues. Germline CDR1 MGHRA, CDR2 YSYEKL. The CDR3 protein is CASSQVLGNSNQPQHF. In DNA, the CDR3 is TGCGCCAGCAGCCAAGTTTTGGGCAATAGCAATCAGCCCCAGCATTTT.

V and J are TRBV7-3 and TRBJ1-2; tentatively, D is TRBD1 (6 bases). CDR1 is SGHTA and CDR2 is FQGTGA in the germline V gene. V was clipped by 4 bases and J by 7 bases, with 16 bases between them. The CDR3 has 14 residues. CDR3 DNA: TGTGCCAGCAGCTCCCCTACAGGGTCGAGTGGCTACACCTTC. This encodes CASSSPTGSSGYTF.

This clone has more than one count but fewer than ten. The gene calls are TRBV6-1 and TRBJ2-7, with D maybe TRBD2 (6 bases). V was clipped by 1 base and J by 4 bases, with 14 bases between them. Looked up from germline, CDR1 is MNHNS and CDR2 is SASEGT. This CDR3 region has 15 residues. As DNA, the CDR3 is TGTGCCAGCAGTGAAGAGGCTAGCGATAAGTACGAGCAGTACTTC. This translates into CASSEEASDKYEQYF.

This clone has just a few counts. The V and J genes are TRBV5-6 and TRBJ2-7, with a possible D match to TRBD1 (5 bases). This CDR3 contains 11 residues. Per the germline V gene, CDR1 is SGHDT and CDR2 is YYEEEE. V was pared by 0 bases and J by 10 bases, with 8 bases between. The CDR3 coding sequence is TGTGCCAGCAGCTTGGGGCAGGGCCAGTACTTC. Protein: CASSLGQGQYF.

The rearrangement uses TRBV6-1 and TRBJ2-3, with TRBD2 matching over 12 bases. This CDR3 is built from 15 residues. V was clipped by 4 bases and J by 1 base; unmatched bases: 0. Germline loops: CDR1 MNHNS, CDR2 SASEGT. The CDR3 region is CASSGLAGGTDTQYF. Written as DNA, the CDR3 is TGTGCCAGCAGTGGACTAGCGGGGGGCACAGATACGCAGTATTTT.

The CDR3 region has the DNA TGTGCCAGCACCTTTCATAGCGGGGGGGCTAGCAATGAGCAGTTCTTC. It specifies CASTFHSGGASNEQFF. This chain uses TRBV28 with TRBJ2-1; 11 bases are a match to TRBD2. Germline V gene sequence: CDR1 MDHEN, CDR2 SYDVKM. This CDR3 is built from 16 residues. J gave up 6 bases and V 7 bases, and 11 bases lay outside the gene matches.

This chain joins TRBV9 and TRBJ2-3; 7 nucleotides match TRBD1. Germline V gives CDR1 SGDLS, CDR2 YYNGEE. The CDR3 extends over 14 amino acids. V lost 3 bases, J lost 6 bases, and 7 bases stayed unmatched. The CDR3 loop reads CASSATGTADTQYF. The DNA for the CDR3 is TGTGCCAGCAGCGCGACCGGGACAGCGGATACGCAGTATTTT.

The chain uses TRBV18 and TRBJ2-7, with 10 bases identical to TRBD2. With V trimmed by 8 bases and J by 2 bases, 6 bases remained unmatched. This CDR3 contains 14 residues. Germline CDR1 KGHSH, CDR2 LQKENI. The CDR3 bases are TGTGCCAGCGCCACTAGCGGGGCCACCTACGAGCAGTACTTC. Translation: CASATSGATYEQYF.

V and J are TRBV19 and TRBJ1-1, with D unclear. The CDR3 contains 15 residues. Germline V lookup: CDR1 LNHDA, CDR2 SQIVND (reference sequence). Trimming took 3 bases from V and 4 from J, leaving 15 bases between them. The DNA for the CDR3 is TGTGCCAGTAGTATCCGAGGGCCCAGAGGCACTGAAGCTTTCTTT. Protein product: CASSIRGPRGTEAFF.

This clone came up a few times. The chain is built from TRBV28 and TRBJ1-4; 8 bases fit TRBD1. The ends lost 6 bases at V and 10 bases at J; junction bases unmatched: 10. Germline values: CDR1 MDHEN, CDR2 SYDVKM. CDR3 size: 14 residues. The CDR3 sequence: CASRPTGQGVKLFF. In DNA, the CDR3 is TGTGCCAGCAGACCGACCGGACAGGGTGTAAAACTGTTTTTT.

This clone was seen more than once but under ten times. The CDR3 protein is CAISDSGHENTEAFF. The CDR3 DNA follows: TGTGCCATCAGTGATTCGGGACACGAGAACACTGAAGCTTTCTTT. V usage is TRBV10-3 and J usage is TRBJ1-1; weak D call: TRBD1 (6 bases). Germline V gene sequence: CDR1 ENHRY, CDR2 SYGVKD. The V end was cut by 3 bases, the J end by 1 base, with 12 bases between. The CDR3 is 15 amino acids.

The CDR3, as DNA: TGTGCCAGCAGCTTGGCTCGGAACACTGAAGCTTTCTTT. Translating gives CASSLARNTEAFF. The chain recombines TRBV7-2 with TRBJ1-1; D call uncertain. The V end was cut by 3 bases, the J end by 1 base, with 6 bases between. The CDR3 contains 13 residues. Germline-derived CDR1 and CDR2 are SGHTA and FQGNSA.

In DNA form, the CDR3 reads TGTGCCAGCAGCTTAGGGACAGGTTTAGGCACTGAAGCTTTCTTT. Translated, it gives CASSLGTGLGTEAFF. The chain has TRBV7-3 and TRBJ1-1, with TRBD1 matching over 8 bases. CDR1 is SGHTA, CDR2 FQGTGA, per germline. CDR3 length: 15 amino acids. Losses at the gene ends were 2 bases for V and 4 bases for J; bases not matched to a gene: 6.